The 13 T cell receptor beta chains listed next were all sequenced from one sample in a study of T cell responses to AZD1222 COVID-19 vaccine. Assay used: immunoSEQ multiplex PCR; TCRdb lists only in-frame clones, some missing. This table holds about 99,000 clones, over 80% found once. The sample consisted of peripheral blood, taken on day 0 of AZD1222 vaccination. These receptors all come from an adult in good health.

This clone was seen just once. The V and J genes are TRBV4-3 and TRBJ2-5; tentatively, D is TRBD1 (5 bases). CDR1 and CDR2 from the germline V gene are LGHNA and YSLEER. The CDR3 runs to 16 residues. Trimming left V 2 bases short and J 5 bases short, with 18 bases between. CDR3: CASSQRPSGSPETQYF. The CDR3, as DNA: TGCGCCAGCAGCCAACGCCCTTCAGGGTCCCCGGAGACCCAGTACTTC.

The chain recombines TRBV7-9 with TRBJ1-5; 9 bases fit TRBD1. The CDR3 totals 19 residues. Germline values: CDR1 SEHNR, CDR2 FQNEAQ (reference sequence). Unmatched junction bases numbered 12, after V lost 1 base and J lost 2 bases. The CDR3, as DNA: TGTGCCAGCAGCTTAGGTGTTGGGACAGGGTCATTAGGCAATCAGCCCCAGCATTTT. It encodes CASSLGVGTGSLGNQPQHF.

The chain links TRBV7-2 to TRBJ2-1; D possibly corresponds to TRBD2 (5 bases). The germline V gene encodes CDR1 SGHTA and CDR2 FQGNSA. Deletions cut 5 bases from V and 7 bases from J, with 9 bases between. The CDR3 is 12 amino acids. The CDR3 reads CASSPSPNEQFF. Written as DNA, the CDR3 is TGTGCCAGCAGCCCTAGCCCGAATGAGCAGTTCTTC.

The chain has TRBV5-5 and TRBJ1-2; D possibly corresponds to TRBD1 (5 bases). The V gene's germline CDR1 is SGHKS and CDR2 YYEKEE (reference sequence). CDR3 length: 15 amino acids. Trimming shortened V by 2 bases and J by 2 bases, and 13 bases separated the two germline ends. The CDR3 bases are TGTGCCAGCAGCTTTCTGGGGCAGGGCAACTATGGCTACACCTTC. Translated: CASSFLGQGNYGYTF.

The chain links TRBV7-2 to TRBJ2-2; TRBD1 matches at 7 bases. CDR3 length: 14 amino acids. Looked up from germline, CDR1 is SGHTA and CDR2 is FQGNSA. V lost 5 bases to trimming and J lost 7 bases; unmatched junction nucleotides: 7. This CDR3 is CASSPDRTYGELFF. DNA of the CDR3: TGTGCCAGCAGCCCGGACAGGACCTACGGGGAGCTGTTTTTT.

The chain has TRBV3-1 (or the pseudogene TRBV3-2) and TRBJ1-5; D is perhaps TRBD1 (6 bases). The V gene's germline CDR1 is LGHDT and CDR2 YNNKEL (reference sequence). The CDR3 is 14 residues long. Deletions cut 1 base from V and 7 bases from J, with 11 bases between. CDR3 sequence: CASSQVGQGQPQHF. CDR3 nucleotides: TGTGCCAGCAGCCAAGTAGGGCAGGGGCAGCCCCAGCATTTT.

The chain combines TRBV2 with TRBJ2-3; 7 bases align to TRBD2. Trimming cost V 9 bases and J 5 bases; bases outside gene matches: 11. In germline, CDR1 is SNHLY, CDR2 FYNNEI. The CDR3 spans 14 residues. The CDR3 DNA reads as TGTGCCAGACGGGGGGAAAGCGGGGAAGATACGCAGTATTTT. It is translated as CARRGESGEDTQYF.

In this sample, this clone turned up once. V is TRBV28 and J is TRBJ1-5, with unresolved D. The CDR3 totals 15 residues. Germline V lookup: CDR1 MDHEN, CDR2 SYDVKM. The V and J ends lost 7 bases and 0 bases respectively, with 13 bases between them. The CDR3 protein is CASIPGSLSNQPQHF. CDR3 DNA: TGTGCCAGCATCCCGGGCTCCCTTAGCAATCAGCCCCAGCATTTT.

The chain couples TRBV3-1 (or the pseudogene TRBV3-2) to TRBJ2-1; D ambiguous. From germline, CDR1 is LGHDT and CDR2 YNNKEL (reference sequence). The V and J ends lost 2 bases and 10 bases respectively, with 12 bases between them. The length of the CDR3 is 13 residues. CDR3 sequence reads: CASSQPYREEQFF. As DNA, the CDR3 is TGTGCCAGCAGCCAACCTTACCGCGAAGAGCAGTTCTTC.

The V gene is TRBV13, the J gene TRBJ2-2; D remains unclear. This CDR3 has 11 residues. Deletions cut 5 bases from V and 9 bases from J, with 7 bases between. CDR1 is PRHDT, CDR2 FYEKMQ, per germline (reference sequence). CDR3 bases: TGTGCCAGCAGCCGCCGGAGGGAGCTGTTTTTT. Amino acid sequence: CASSRRRELFF.

The rearrangement uses TRBV19 and TRBJ1-3; no clear D. The V gene lost 3 bases and the J gene lost 2 bases, with 8 bases spanning the gap. Germline CDR1 reads LNHDA; CDR2 reads SQIVND (reference sequence). The CDR3 runs 14 residues. CDR3: CASSILATGNTIYF. In DNA form, the CDR3 reads TGTGCCAGTAGTATCCTAGCAACTGGAAACACCATATATTTT.

This chain connects TRBV18 to TRBJ1-2; D remains ambiguous. The CDR3 contains 12 residues. Germline-derived CDR1 and CDR2 are KGHSH and LQKENI. Trimming removed 3 bases from V and 2 bases from J, with 4 bases in between. The CDR3 loop is CASSPENYGYTF. The CDR3 DNA follows: TGTGCCAGCTCACCCGAAAACTATGGCTACACCTTC.

V and J are TRBV7-2 and TRBJ1-2; unclear D gene. V was clipped by 4 bases and J by 8 bases, with 11 bases between them. CDR1 and CDR2 (germline): SGHTA, FQGNSA. CDR3 length equals 12 residues. The CDR3 here is CASSSRAGGYTF. The CDR3 DNA sequence: TGTGCCAGCAGCTCAAGGGCGGGAGGCTACACCTTC.